This T cell receptor beta chain was observed in a study of PD-L1 blockade in urothelial cancer. Study at large: When patients started atezolizumab in about 2014, it was given at 1,200 mg intravenously every 3 weeks. Samples came from 3 weeks, at the second dose, and 6 weeks into treatment.

General study findings and limits: When pretreatment blood TCR clonality was below the median, it predicted better survival.

The data were produced by immunoSEQ multiplex PCR, yet TCRdb's version contains in-frame clones alone and is incomplete. The sample comprises about 120,000 clones, around nine tenths of which are singletons, and 1.7% rests with the top ten. Specified time point: peripheral blood 6 weeks after treatment start. CDR3 length: 14 residues. Trimming removed 3 bases at V and 5 bases at J, with 13 bases between. CDR1 and CDR2 (germline): ENHRY, SYGVKD. To note about this clone: The antigen is unknown.

The sequencing here drew on PBMCs, taken around atezolizumab (anti-PD-L1) treatment. The TCR comes from a man aged 55 to 70 with urothelial cancer. The chain has TRBV10-3 and TRBJ2-5; a possible D gene is TRBD1 (8 bases). The CDR3, as DNA: TGTGCCATCAGTGAAACAGGGGGAGGGGAGACCCAGTACTTC. As protein: CAISETGGGETQYF.